The source of this T cell receptor (beta chain) is a study of blood T cells in healthy people across ages. V dropped 4 bases and J dropped 0 bases, with 16 bases sitting between them. The CDR3 covers 16 residues. Germline values: CDR1 SQVTM, CDR2 ANQGSEA. The authors ran a second PCR of roughly 6 to 11 cycles using a sample-barcoded 5' primer and a J-beta primer mix. Using its own MiXCR run on the 5' RACE reads, TCRdb lists one record per CDR3 protein. This table has about 930,000 distinct CDR3 sequences, 25% to 30% appearing once. This clonotype came up a few times. The data also belong to a second study, concerning T cells of mothers and their children.

The clonotype was recovered from a woman in her thirties or forties in good health. The genes are TRBV29-1 and TRBJ1-3; D remains unclear. Source material: blood. CDR3 region: CSVAKGTADSGNTIYF. CDR3 in DNA: TGCAGCGTTGCAAAGGGAACAGCAGACTCTGGAAACACCATATATTTT. Full variable domain (rest looked up from reference TRBV29-1 and TRBJ1-3): SAVISQKPSRDICQRGTSLTIQCQVDSQVTMMFWYRQQPGQSLTLIATANQGSEATYESGFVIDKFPISRPNLTFSTLTVSNMSPEDSSIYLCSVAKGTADSGNTIYFGEGSWLTVV.